This TCR beta chain appears in the sequencing data of a study of tumor-infiltrating lymphocytes in primary liver carcinoma. Investigators took RNA and DNA out together from 20-30 mg of unsorted bulk tissue. All patients had surgically resected primary liver carcinoma. Remarks on this clonotype: At one end the junction does not follow the germline gene, possibly because of a read error.

Priming with a constant-region primer yielded TCR beta cDNA from 400 to 550 ng total RNA. For TCR beta, libraries were produced by three nested multiplex PCR rounds using slightly modified ARM-PCR. TCRdb re-derived calls from the multiplex PCR reads in MiXCR, one entry per CDR3 protein. The sample yields about 190,000 distinct CDR3 sequences, around 85% seen once. The receptor was derived from a man aged 35-49 years with primary liver carcinoma and hepatitis B virus infection. The sample consisted of tumor tissue from primary liver carcinoma.

The CDR3 loop is CASSPGGGPTNTQYF. CDR3 coding DNA: TGTGCCAGCAGCCCCGGTGGGGGTCCCACCAATACGCAATATTTT. This chain connects TRBV11-3 to TRBJ2-3, with D perhaps given as TRBD1 or TRBD2 (5 bases each). This CDR3 comprises 15 residues. Germline lookup yields CDR1 SGHNT and CDR2 YENEEA. Supplemented by reference TRBV11-3 and TRBJ2-3, the full variable domain reads EAGVVQSPRYKIIEKKQPVAFWCNPISGHNTLYWYLQNLGQGPELLIRYENEEAVDDSQLPKDRFSAERLKGVDSTLKIQPAELGDSAVYLCASSPGGGPTNTQYFGPGTRLTVL.